What follows are 27 T cell receptor beta chains derived from one specimen sequenced in a study of T cells expressing NK-cell markers. TCRdb reprocessed the 5' RACE reads, keeping one entry per CDR3 protein, no DNA. The sample table includes 250,000 to 300,000 distinct CDR3 sequences. Specimen: blood T cells: a sorted CD56 or NKG2C T cell subset, CD4+ or CD8+ T cells, or bulk PBMC T cells (not recorded which). The receptors derive from a man younger than 30 in good health.

The chain uses TRBV30 and TRBJ2-1; TCRdb designates TRBD2, a call that cannot be tested without DNA. There are 13 residues in the CDR3. CDR1 and CDR2 from the germline V gene are GTSNPN and SVGIG (reference sequence). CDR3 loop: CAWSVLAVNEQFF.

This chain uses TRBV29-1 with TRBJ2-2; TCRdb reports TRBD1, a call that lacks DNA to check it against. The CDR3 is 14 amino acids. Germline V CDR1 and CDR2: SQVTM, ANQGSEA. CDR3 protein: CSVAPLNREGELFF.

This chain connects TRBV11-3 to TRBJ1-1; TCRdb gives TRBD1 as the D gene, but with no DNA this cannot be confirmed. The CDR3 has 14 residues. Germline CDR1 SGHNT, CDR2 YENEEA. CDR3 region: CASSHGQGVTEAFF.

The V and J genes are TRBV19 and TRBJ2-7; TCRdb's assignment of TRBD1 cannot be checked, as there is no DNA. There are 15 residues in the CDR3. Germline V gene lookup returns CDR1 LNHDA and CDR2 SQIVND (reference sequence). This CDR3 reads CASSPGGTVSYEQYF.

V is TRBV12-3 or TRBV12-4 and J is TRBJ2-3. This CDR3 has 14 residues. The CDR3 region is CASSQIDATDTQYF.

V usage is TRBV7-2 and J usage is TRBJ2-5. This CDR3 region has 12 residues. The V gene's germline CDR1 is SGHTA and CDR2 FQGNSA. CDR3 sequence: CASSLMGETQYF.

V and J are TRBV12-3 or TRBV12-4 and TRBJ1-1; TCRdb selects TRBD1, and the lack of DNA leaves this call unchecked. CDR3 size: 14 residues. This CDR3 reads CASSDGVRDTEAFF.

The chain uses TRBV29-1 and TRBJ1-1; TCRdb outputs TRBD1, but without DNA this stays unchecked. Germline V gene data show CDR1 as SQVTM and CDR2 as ANQGSEA. CDR3 length: 12 residues. The CDR3 region is CSVIQGVVEAFF.

The V call is TRBV12-3 or TRBV12-4, the J call TRBJ1-1; TCRdb lists TRBD1, though no DNA is available to test this call. The CDR3 sequence is 14 residues long. CDR3 amino acids: CASRWGTLNTEAFF.

V is TRBV6-2 or TRBV6-3 and J is TRBJ2-1; no DNA is available, so the TRBD2 call from TCRdb remains unchecked. The CDR3 covers 18 residues. Germline V lookup: CDR1 MNHEY, CDR2 SVGEGT. CDR3 sequence: CASRTGTSGSRYYNEQFF.

The rearrangement uses TRBV5-1 and TRBJ1-1. CDR1 is SGHRS and CDR2 is YFSETQ in the germline V gene. The length of the CDR3 is 16 residues. CDR3 sequence: CASSPGGGGGNTEAFF.

The chain links TRBV15 to TRBJ1-5. This CDR3 spans 13 amino acids. From germline, CDR1 is LNHNV and CDR2 YYDKDF (reference sequence). CDR3 protein: CATSHSTNQPQHF.

This sequence joins TRBV6-1 and TRBJ1-4. Germline V gene sequence: CDR1 MNHNS, CDR2 SASEGT. The CDR3 has 16 residues. The CDR3 here is CASSEAARPASEKLFF.

The rearrangement uses TRBV6-5 and TRBJ2-1. This CDR3 region has 16 residues. Germline CDR1 and CDR2: MNHEY and SVGAGI. The CDR3 here is CASSYSVNRGYNEQFF.

The chain couples TRBV4-2 to TRBJ1-1; TCRdb selects TRBD1, and the lack of DNA leaves this call unchecked. This CDR3 has 15 residues. Germline V gives CDR1 LGHNA, CDR2 YNFKEQ. CDR3 sequence: CASSQVGDTNTEAFF.

The chain has TRBV7-2 and TRBJ2-2; TCRdb calls TRBD2, which cannot be checked without DNA. The CDR3 is 17 amino acids. The germline V gene has CDR1 SGHTA and CDR2 FQGNSA. CDR3 residues: CASSSTLAGVITGELFF.

The chain combines TRBV6-2 or TRBV6-3 with TRBJ1-6; TCRdb proposes TRBD1, but this gene call is untestable without DNA. The CDR3 contains 14 residues. The germline V gene encodes CDR1 MNHEY and CDR2 SVGEGT. This CDR3 is CASGFRGVDSPLHF.

The V call is TRBV20-1, the J call TRBJ2-6; TCRdb outputs TRBD2, but without DNA this stays unchecked. The germline CDR1 and CDR2 sequences are DFQATT and SNEGSKA (reference sequence). The CDR3 totals 15 residues. This CDR3 is CSAPGLASGANVLTF.

This chain uses TRBV7-3 with TRBJ2-1; TCRdb designates TRBD1, a call that cannot be tested without DNA. The germline V gene has CDR1 SGHTA and CDR2 FQGTGA. CDR3 length equals 17 residues. CDR3 in amino acids: CASSLRGPGQGFNEQFF.

CDR3 region: CASSLNKVGTTNDYEQYF. The J gene is TRBJ2-7, the V gene TRBV11-2. The CDR3 is 18 amino acids. Germline V gene sequence: CDR1 SGHAT, CDR2 FQNNGV.

The V and J genes are TRBV6-1 and TRBJ2-4; TCRdb gives TRBD1 as the D gene, but with no DNA this cannot be confirmed. The CDR3 contains 15 residues. Germline V lookup: CDR1 MNHNS, CDR2 SASEGT. The CDR3 spells CASRGSGQGRHIQYF.

V usage is TRBV3-1 and J usage is TRBJ1-5. The V gene's germline CDR1 is LGHDT and CDR2 YNNKEL (reference sequence). The CDR3 contains 15 residues. The CDR3 is CASSPNLDSNQPQHF. Supplemented by reference TRBV3-1 and TRBJ1-5, the full variable domain reads DTAVSQTPKYLVTQMGNDKSIKCEQNLGHDTMYWYKQDSKKFLKIMFSYNNKELIINETVPNRFSPKSPDKAHLNLHINSLELGDSAVYFCASSPNLDSNQPQHFGDGTRLSIL.

The chain combines TRBV5-6 with TRBJ2-3; TCRdb proposes TRBD2, but this gene call is untestable without DNA. The CDR3 is 19 residues long. Germline V gene lookup returns CDR1 SGHDT and CDR2 YYEEEE. The CDR3 loop reads CASSSLGTSGRAGTDTQYF.

The CDR3: CSAYGLAGERAEQYF. The chain couples TRBV20-1 to TRBJ2-7; TCRdb proposes TRBD2, but this gene call is untestable without DNA. This CDR3 spans 15 amino acids. Per the germline V gene, CDR1 is DFQATT and CDR2 is SNEGSKA (reference sequence).

This chain uses TRBV20-1 with TRBJ2-7. Germline CDR1 reads DFQATT; CDR2 reads SNEGSKA (reference sequence). The CDR3 totals 12 residues. CDR3: CSARELTYEQYF.

This chain joins TRBV20-1 and TRBJ1-3. The CDR3 contains 14 residues. The germline gives CDR1 DFQATT, CDR2 SNEGSKA (reference sequence). The CDR3 region is CSARDSGPGNTIYF.

The V gene is TRBV30, the J gene TRBJ1-1. The CDR3 spans 11 residues. The germline V gene has CDR1 GTSNPN and CDR2 SVGIG (reference sequence). CDR3 in amino acids: CAWRQKTEAFF.